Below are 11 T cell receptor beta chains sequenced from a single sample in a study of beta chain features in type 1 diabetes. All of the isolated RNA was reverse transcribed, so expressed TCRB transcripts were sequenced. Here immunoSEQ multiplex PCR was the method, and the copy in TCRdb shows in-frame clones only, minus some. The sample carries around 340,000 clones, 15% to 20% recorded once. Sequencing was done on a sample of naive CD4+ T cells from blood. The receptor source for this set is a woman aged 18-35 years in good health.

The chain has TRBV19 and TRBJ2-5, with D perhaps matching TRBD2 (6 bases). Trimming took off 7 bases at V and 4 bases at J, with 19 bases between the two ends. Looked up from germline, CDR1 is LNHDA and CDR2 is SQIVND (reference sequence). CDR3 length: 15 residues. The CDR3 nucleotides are TGTGCCAGTAACATCCGTAGCGGTCCGGGAGAGACCCAGTACTTC. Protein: CASNIRSGPGETQYF.

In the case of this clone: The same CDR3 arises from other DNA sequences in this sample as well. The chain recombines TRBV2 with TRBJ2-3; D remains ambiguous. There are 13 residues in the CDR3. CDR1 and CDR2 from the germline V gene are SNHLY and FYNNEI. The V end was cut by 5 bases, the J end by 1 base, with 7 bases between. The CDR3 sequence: CASSPQGTDTQYF. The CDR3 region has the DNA TGTGCCAGCAGTCCCCAGGGCACAGATACGCAGTATTTT. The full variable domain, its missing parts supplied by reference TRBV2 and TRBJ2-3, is EPEVTQTPSHQVTQMGQEVILRCVPISNHLYFYWYRQILGQKVEFLVSFYNNEISEKSEIFDDQFSVERPDGSNFTLKIRSTKLEDSAMYFCASSPQGTDTQYFGPGTRLTVL.

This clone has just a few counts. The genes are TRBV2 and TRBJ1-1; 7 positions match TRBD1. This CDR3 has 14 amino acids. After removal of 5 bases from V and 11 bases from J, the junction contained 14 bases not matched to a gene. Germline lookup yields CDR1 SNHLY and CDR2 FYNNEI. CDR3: CASSLQGSLYGAFF. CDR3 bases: TGTGCCAGCAGTTTACAGGGGTCCCTCTACGGGGCTTTCTTT.

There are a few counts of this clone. The CDR3 region is CASTSTGTHLRYF. In DNA form, the CDR3 reads TGTGCCAGCACAAGTACCGGGACACACCTAAGGTACTTC. V is TRBV25-1 and J is TRBJ2-4, with D maybe TRBD1 (6 bases). CDR3 length: 13 amino acids. The V end lost 7 bases, the J end lost 15 bases, and 22 bases lay between the germline ends. Per germline, CDR1 MGHDK and CDR2 SYGVNS.

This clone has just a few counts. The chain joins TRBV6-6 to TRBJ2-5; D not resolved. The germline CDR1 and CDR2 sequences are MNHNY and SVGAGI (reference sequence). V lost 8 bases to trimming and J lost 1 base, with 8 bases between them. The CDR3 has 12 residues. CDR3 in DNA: TGTGCCAGCGGTTCAGTCCAAGAGACCCAGTACTTC. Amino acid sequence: CASGSVQETQYF.

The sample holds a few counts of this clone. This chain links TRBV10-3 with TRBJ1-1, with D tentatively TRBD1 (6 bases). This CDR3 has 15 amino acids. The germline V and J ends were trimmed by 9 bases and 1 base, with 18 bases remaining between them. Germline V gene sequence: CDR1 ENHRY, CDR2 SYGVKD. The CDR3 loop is CAIKRTDVTNTEAFF. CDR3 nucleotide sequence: TGTGCCATAAAACGGACAGACGTCACGAACACTGAAGCTTTCTTT.

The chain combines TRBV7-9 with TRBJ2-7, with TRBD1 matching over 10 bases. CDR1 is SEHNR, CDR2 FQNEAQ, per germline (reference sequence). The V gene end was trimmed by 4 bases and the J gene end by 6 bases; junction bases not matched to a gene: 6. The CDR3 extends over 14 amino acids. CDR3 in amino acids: CASSYRTGGSEQYF. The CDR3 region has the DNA TGTGCCAGCAGCTATAGGACAGGGGGATCCGAGCAGTACTTC.

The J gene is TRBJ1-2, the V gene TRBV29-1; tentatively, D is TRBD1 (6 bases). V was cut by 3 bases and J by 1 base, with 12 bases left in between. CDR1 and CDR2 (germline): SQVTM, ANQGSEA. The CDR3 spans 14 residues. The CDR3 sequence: CSVEDQGINYGYTF. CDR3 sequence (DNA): TGCAGCGTTGAGGACCAGGGGATTAACTATGGCTACACCTTC.

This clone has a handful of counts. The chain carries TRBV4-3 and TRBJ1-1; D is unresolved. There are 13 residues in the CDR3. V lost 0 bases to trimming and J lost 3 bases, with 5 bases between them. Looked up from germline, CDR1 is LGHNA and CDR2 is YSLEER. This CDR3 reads CASSQDYYTEAFF. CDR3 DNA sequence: TGCGCCAGCAGCCAAGACTACTACACTGAAGCTTTCTTT.

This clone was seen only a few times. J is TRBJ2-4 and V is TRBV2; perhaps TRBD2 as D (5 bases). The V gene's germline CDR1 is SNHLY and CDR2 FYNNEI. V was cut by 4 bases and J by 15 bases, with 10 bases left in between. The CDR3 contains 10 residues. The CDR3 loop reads CASSGTAAYF. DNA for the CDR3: TGTGCCAGCAGTGGTACAGCGGCGTACTTC.

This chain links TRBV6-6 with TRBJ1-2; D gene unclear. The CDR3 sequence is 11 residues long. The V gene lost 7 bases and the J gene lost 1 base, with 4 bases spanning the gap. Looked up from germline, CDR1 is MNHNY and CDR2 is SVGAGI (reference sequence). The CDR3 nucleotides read TGTGCCAGCACTGTTAACTATGGCTACACCTTC. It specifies CASTVNYGYTF.